This T cell receptor beta chain was recorded in a study of shared clonotypes between healthy human individuals (dated by TCRdb to the early 2020s). With respect to the entire study: A couple of women and three men aged 18 to 49 years were included in the cohort. For each donor, three plates each were used for CD4 naive and CD4 memory, two plates were used for CD8 naive, and one plate was used for CD8 memory. The study deeply sequenced blood TCR repertoires of 5 or 6 healthy adults to estimate repertoire size and the extent of clonotype sharing between individuals. To increase sequencing depth and limit assay-specific biases, TCR repertoire library preparation and sequencing were carried out by different laboratories using diverse techniques. Each donor's leukapheresis produced roughly between roughly 0.94 and 9.5 billion PBMCs. The research as a whole found: Clonotypes shared by all four sorted-subset donors showed higher generation probabilities than non-shared clonotypes. Roughly 5.2% of naive CD4, 3% to 4% of naive CD8, around 2.3% of memory CD4, and 0.4% of memory CD8 clonotypes were shared across four donors. Pairwise subsampling indicated that sequencing depth was expected to affect the degree of clonotype sharing among donors. Larger estimated clonotype richness was generally found for naive subsets than for memory subsets. Rarefaction of sorted-subset datasets indicated incomplete sequencing despite the large sequencing depth. Only blood was sampled, and tissue TCR repertoires likely differ from those in blood. The small number of donors limited the genetic and exposure-history diversity represented.

CD8 naive samples consisted of CD45RO-negative cells that were positively selected for CCR7, yielding a CD45RA+CCR7+ population without TemRA cells. The donors were healthy, HIV-negative adults who had no recently reported acute infections or vaccinations. Every donor was a Caucasian adult residing in Nashville, Tennessee, USA. After blood collection by leukapheresis, PBMCs were isolated using Ficoll-Histopaque density gradient centrifugation and then cryopreserved in the vapor phase of liquid nitrogen. Analytical flow cytometry was used to check the purity and quantity of each magnetically sorted T cell population. From each sorted fraction, genomic DNA was isolated and quantified by UV absorbance on a Nanodrop 2000c. Using the deep immunoSEQ assay, multiplex PCR amplified TCR CDR3 regions from genomic DNA. For each cell subset, the extracted genomic DNA was distributed evenly across all wells of several immunoSEQ 96-well plates, and each plate served as one replicate. For sorted subsets, 150 to 250 ng of genomic DNA, equivalent to 25,000 to 35,000 T cell genomes, went into each replicate PCR. The purified libraries were quantified using a Qubit 3.0 fluorometer, sized with a Bioanalyzer 2100, and then quantified again using the KAPA Library Quantification kit. Each immunoSEQ 96-well plate was sequenced on its own single-read 150-cycle Illumina NextSeq 550 flow cell. Per the original workflow: Because the immunoSEQ output held only junctional sequences and lacked quality scores, the filtering could not match the filtering applied to full-length reads. To assign V/J genes and CDR3, sequences were annotated using PyIR, a Python wrapper for IgBLAST v1.9, with IMGT germline references. Any read was removed if the V/J assignment was weak (E-value above 1e-6), the CDR3 was missing, or the read contained stop codons, out-of-frame junctions, or ambiguous translated residues. A V3J clonotype was defined by an identical inferred V gene, J gene, and CDR3 amino acid sequence. Percentage overlap between repertoires was computed as shared unique clonotypes divided by the size of the smaller repertoire. RTK rarefaction, the Chao1 estimator, and Recon v2.1 estimates of unobserved clonotypes were used to assess repertoire richness. For all TCRbeta clonotypes obtained by the gDNA method from a handful of donors, generation probabilities were computed with OLGA. TCRdb stores this immuneACCESS table with in-frame sequences only. Part of the clones is absent; in the studies checked, under half of the shortfall reflects unresolved V genes, and no reason is known for the rest. The V and J calls and clone size are taken from that table; D and trimming were inferred from the DNA. The sample table holds under 2,000,000 clones, of which about 95% were seen once. The leading ten clones occupy 1% to 1.5% of the sample.

On this clone itself: What this receptor recognizes is not known. No base quality values were provided; no much bigger clone lies one nucleotide off.

The TCR was taken from a young man in good health. The sequencing sample was made of naive CD8+ T cells sorted from blood. The cell subset or site label of this sample denotes: CD45RA+CCR7+.

The CDR3 reads CASSNEGLNNEQFF. The nucleotide sequence reads as follows: TGTGCCAGCAGCAACGAGGGACTCAACAATGAGCAGTTCTTC. In this chain, TRBV2 is recombined with TRBJ2-1; the best D guess is TRBD2, with 6 bases matching. The germline ends are 14 bases apart after V is trimmed by 6 bases and J by 5 bases. The CDR3 numbers 14 residues from cysteine through phenylalanine. This entry keeps only the CDR3 DNA: 42 bases, framed from base 1. CDR1 and CDR2 were assigned from the germline V gene as SNHLY and FYNNEI.